The T cell receptor (beta chain) under discussion was sequenced for a study of cytomegalovirus exposure and HLA in healthy donors. Across the study: Of the donors genotyped, about 390 in all, 75% to 85% fell in the Caucasian-associated ancestry cluster. Findings of the study overall: Some public TCRs appeared in many individuals, while most sequences were rare. When analyzed later, a missense DCLRE1C variant was found to be linked to TCR beta V- and J-gene trimming. Analysis was performed later, and it showed HLA-associated TCR beta chains to be more clonally expanded than equally common others.

For this clone: Its antigen remains unknown.

V lost 0 bases and J lost 4; bases outside the gene matches: 6. The CDR3 has 17 amino acids. Germline V gene data show CDR1 as SGHNT and CDR2 as YYREEE (reference sequence). Use of 60 Vbeta and 13 Jbeta primers characterized the PCR. The method was immunoSEQ multiplex PCR; TCRdb's version includes in-frame clones alone and lacks a portion of them. The data hold fewer than 150,000 clones, with 82% observed a single time. The sample comprised PBMCs. The sequence was obtained from a male donor in good health and CMV-seronegative. The V and J genes are TRBV5-4 and TRBJ2-3; 12 bases agree with TRBD2. Here the CDR3 DNA reads TGTGCCAGCAGCTTGGGACTAGCGGGAGACCGGGCAGATACGCAGTATTTT. As protein: CASSLGLAGDRADTQYF.